This TCR beta chain comes out of a study of T cell responses to AZD1222 COVID-19 vaccine. Method: immunoSEQ multiplex PCR; TCRdb's copy keeps in-frame clones and lacks some. The table shows about 99,000 clones, with 70% to 90% occurring only once. A word on this clone: Its antigen is not known.

There are 14 residues in the CDR3. V was cut by 4 bases and J by 4 bases, with 11 bases left in between. Germline V gene sequence: CDR1 SGDLS, CDR2 YYNGEE. Study results and limitations: Two AZD1222 doses significantly raised spike-specific TCR breadth and depth over controls. Targeting of unmutated variant regions was reportedly seen in nearly half of spike-specific TCRs.

The sequence derives from an adult in good health. This sequence joins TRBV9 and TRBJ1-4; tentative D call: TRBD1 (5 bases). The material sequenced was peripheral blood, taken on day 0 of AZD1222 vaccination. The CDR3 region has the DNA TGTGCCAGCAGCAGACAGTCAGTTAATGAAAAACTGTTTTTT. It yields the protein CASSRQSVNEKLFF.